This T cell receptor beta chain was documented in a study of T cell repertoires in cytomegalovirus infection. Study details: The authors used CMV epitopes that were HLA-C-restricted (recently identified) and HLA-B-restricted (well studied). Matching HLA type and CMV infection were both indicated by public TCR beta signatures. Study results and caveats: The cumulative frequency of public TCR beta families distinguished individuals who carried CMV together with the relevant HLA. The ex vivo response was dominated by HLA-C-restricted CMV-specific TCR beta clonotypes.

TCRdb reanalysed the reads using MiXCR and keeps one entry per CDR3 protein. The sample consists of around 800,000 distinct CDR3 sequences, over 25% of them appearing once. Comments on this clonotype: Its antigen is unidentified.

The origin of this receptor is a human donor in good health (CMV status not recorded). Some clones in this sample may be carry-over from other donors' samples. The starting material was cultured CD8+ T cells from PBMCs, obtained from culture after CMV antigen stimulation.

The CDR3: CASSSQWDSNQPQHF. The CDR3 nucleotides read TGTGCCAGCAGTTCCCAATGGGACAGCAATCAGCCCCAGCATTTT. The rearrangement joins TRBV6-5 to TRBJ1-5, with D tentatively TRBD1 (5 bases). The CDR3 contains 15 residues. CDR1 and CDR2 from the germline V gene are MNHEY and SVGAGI. V dropped 4 bases and J dropped 1 base, with 11 bases sitting between them.